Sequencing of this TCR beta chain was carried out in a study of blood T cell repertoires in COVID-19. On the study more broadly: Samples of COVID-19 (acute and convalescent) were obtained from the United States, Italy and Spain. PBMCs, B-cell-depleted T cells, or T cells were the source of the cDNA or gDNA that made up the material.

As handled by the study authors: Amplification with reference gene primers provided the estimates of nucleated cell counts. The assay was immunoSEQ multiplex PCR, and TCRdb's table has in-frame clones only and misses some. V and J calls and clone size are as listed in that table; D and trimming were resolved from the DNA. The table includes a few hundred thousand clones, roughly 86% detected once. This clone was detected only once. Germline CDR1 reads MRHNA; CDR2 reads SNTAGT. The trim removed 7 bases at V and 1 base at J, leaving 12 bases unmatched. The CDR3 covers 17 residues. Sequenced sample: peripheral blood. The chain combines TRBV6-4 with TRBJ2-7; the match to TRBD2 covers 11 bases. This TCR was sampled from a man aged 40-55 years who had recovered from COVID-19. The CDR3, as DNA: TGTGCCAGCACCCTCACCAGCACTAGCGGGGGTTCCTACGAGCAGTACTTC. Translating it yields CASTLTSTSGGSYEQYF.